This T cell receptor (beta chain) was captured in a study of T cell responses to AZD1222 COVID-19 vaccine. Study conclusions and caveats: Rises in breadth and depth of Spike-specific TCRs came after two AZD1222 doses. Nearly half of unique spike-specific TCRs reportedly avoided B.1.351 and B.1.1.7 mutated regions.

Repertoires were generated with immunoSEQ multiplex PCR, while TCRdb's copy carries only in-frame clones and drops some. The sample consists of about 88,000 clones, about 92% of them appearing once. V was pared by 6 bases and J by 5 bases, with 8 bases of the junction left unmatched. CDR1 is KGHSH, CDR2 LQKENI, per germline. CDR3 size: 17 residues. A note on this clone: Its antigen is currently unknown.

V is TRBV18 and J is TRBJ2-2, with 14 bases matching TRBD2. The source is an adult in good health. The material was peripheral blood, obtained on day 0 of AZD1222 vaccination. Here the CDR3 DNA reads TGTGCCAGCTCTCCGACTAGCGGGAGGGCCCGAACCGGGGAGCTGTTTTTT. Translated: CASSPTSGRARTGELFF.